This T cell receptor (beta chain) was profiled in a study of T cells in localized non-small cell lung cancer. Findings of the study overall: Greater T cell density in blood accompanied longer overall survival. Adjacent lung tissue had a median 57 of the top 100 clones found in the tumor. It remains possible that heterogeneity exists, since only one tumor region was sequenced. Measurement of T cell clonality placed uninvolved adjacent lung highest, above the level in tumor.

Regarding this clone: Its target is not known.

Assay used: immunoSEQ multiplex PCR; TCRdb lists only in-frame clones, some missing. Of roughly 61,000 clones listed, roughly 79% were seen once; the top ten hold just over 4.5%. This TCR came from a man aged 40 to 75 with stage II lung adenocarcinoma. Sequencing used PBMCs, obtained before any cancer treatment.

The CDR3 reads CASSKGTVVQETQYF. For the CDR3, the DNA is TGTGCCAGCAGCAAGGGGACAGTTGTACAAGAGACCCAGTACTTC. The rearrangement uses TRBV7-2 and TRBJ2-5, with TRBD1 matching over 7 bases. From germline, CDR1 is SGHTA and CDR2 FQGNSA. J was trimmed by 2 bases and V by 5 bases; bases with no gene match: 8. The CDR3 length is 15 residues. The whole variable domain, remainder taken from reference TRBV7-2 and TRBJ2-5, is GAGVSQSPSNKVTEKGKDVELRCDPISGHTALYWYRQSLGQGLEFLIYFQGNSAPDKSGLPSDRFSAERTGGSVSTLTIQRTQQEDSAVYLCASSKGTVVQETQYFGPGTRLLVL.